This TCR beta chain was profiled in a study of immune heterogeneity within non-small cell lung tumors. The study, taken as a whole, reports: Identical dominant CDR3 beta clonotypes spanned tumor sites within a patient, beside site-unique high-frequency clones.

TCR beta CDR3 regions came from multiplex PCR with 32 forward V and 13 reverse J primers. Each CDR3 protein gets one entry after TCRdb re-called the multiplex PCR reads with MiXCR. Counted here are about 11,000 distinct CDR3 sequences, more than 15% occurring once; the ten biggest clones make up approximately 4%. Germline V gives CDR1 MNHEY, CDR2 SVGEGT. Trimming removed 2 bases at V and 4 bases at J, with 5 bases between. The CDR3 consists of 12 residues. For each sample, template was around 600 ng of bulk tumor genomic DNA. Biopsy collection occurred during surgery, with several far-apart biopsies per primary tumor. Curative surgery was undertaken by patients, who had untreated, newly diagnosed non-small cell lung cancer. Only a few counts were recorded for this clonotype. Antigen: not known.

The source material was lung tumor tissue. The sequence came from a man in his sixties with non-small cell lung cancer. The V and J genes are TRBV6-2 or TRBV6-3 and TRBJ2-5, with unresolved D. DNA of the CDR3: TGTGCCAGCAGTTACACAGTAGAGACCCAGTACTTC. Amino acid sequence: CASSYTVETQYF.